This T cell receptor (beta chain) is drawn from a study of blood T cell repertoires in COVID-19. For the study at large: Acute and convalescent COVID-19 specimens originated in the United States, Italy and Spain.

Germline V gene lookup returns CDR1 LNHDA and CDR2 SQIVND (reference sequence). Deletions cut 5 bases from V and 1 base from J, with 14 bases between. This CDR3 comprises 15 residues. Methods used by the authors: Reference gene primer amplification gave nucleated cell count estimates. Clones were sequenced by immunoSEQ multiplex PCR, and TCRdb holds only the in-frame ones, with some missing. V and J calls and clone size are given by that table; D and trimming were obtained from the DNA. The sample has under 300,000 clones, roughly nine tenths seen once. The cohort comprised adults aged 18 to 89 years residing in about two dozen US areas.

What was sequenced was PBMCs or T cells enriched from blood (not recorded which). The origin of this receptor is a human donor in a cohort exposed to, infected with or recovered from COVID-19 (not recorded which). The donor label of this sample is uncertain. The V and J genes are TRBV19 and TRBJ1-1; D perhaps matches TRBD1 (6 bases). The CDR3 DNA follows: TGTGCCAGTAGTCACGCGACAGGAGGGAACACTGAAGCTTTCTTT. The encoded protein is CASSHATGGNTEAFF.